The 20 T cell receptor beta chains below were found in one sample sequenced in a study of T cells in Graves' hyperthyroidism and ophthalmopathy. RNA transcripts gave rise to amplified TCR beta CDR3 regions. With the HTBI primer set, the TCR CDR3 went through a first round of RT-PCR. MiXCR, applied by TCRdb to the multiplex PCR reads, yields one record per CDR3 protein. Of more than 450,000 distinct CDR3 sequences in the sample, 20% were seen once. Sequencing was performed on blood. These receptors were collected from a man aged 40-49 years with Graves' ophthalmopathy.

The CDR3 protein is CASTPAGVLSYNEQFF. The CDR3 region has the DNA TGTGCCAGTACCCCCGCGGGAGTCCTCTCCTACAATGAGCAGTTCTTC. This chain joins TRBV19 and TRBJ2-1, with 7 nucleotides matching TRBD2. Trimming took 7 bases from V and 0 from J; bases not matched to a gene: 9. Looked up from germline, CDR1 is LNHDA and CDR2 is SQIVND (reference sequence). The CDR3 extends over 16 amino acids.

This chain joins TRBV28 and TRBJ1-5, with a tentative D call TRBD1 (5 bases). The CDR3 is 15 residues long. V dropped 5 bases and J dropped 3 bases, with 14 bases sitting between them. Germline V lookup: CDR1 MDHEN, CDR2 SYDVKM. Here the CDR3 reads CASSPTAWTNQPQHF. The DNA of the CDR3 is TGTGCCAGCAGTCCGACAGCTTGGACCAATCAGCCCCAGCATTTT.

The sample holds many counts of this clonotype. In DNA, the CDR3 is TGCAGTGCTCAGGTCTCAAGCGGGGGAGCAGGCGGGGAGCTGTTTTTT. Amino acids: CSAQVSSGGAGGELFF. This chain links TRBV20-1 with TRBJ2-2, with 8 nucleotides matching TRBD2. Per the germline V gene, CDR1 is DFQATT and CDR2 is SNEGSKA (reference sequence). The CDR3 spans 16 residues. V shed 5 bases and J 7 bases; nucleotides not matched to a gene: 15.

In DNA, the CDR3 is TGTGCCAGCAGTGGTGTGAGAGGAGAGACCCAGTACTTC. Its protein is CASSGVRGETQYF. J is TRBJ2-5 and V is TRBV6-1, with D uncertain. This CDR3 comprises 13 residues. Trimming took 4 bases from V and 4 from J, leaving 10 bases between them. Germline V gene lookup returns CDR1 MNHNS and CDR2 SASEGT.

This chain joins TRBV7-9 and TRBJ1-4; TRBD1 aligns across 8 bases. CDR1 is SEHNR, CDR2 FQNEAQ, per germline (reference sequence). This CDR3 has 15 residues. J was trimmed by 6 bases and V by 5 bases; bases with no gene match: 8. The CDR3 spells CASSPRGRGDEKLFF. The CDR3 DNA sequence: TGTGCCAGCAGCCCCAGGGGGCGAGGGGATGAAAAACTGTTTTTT.

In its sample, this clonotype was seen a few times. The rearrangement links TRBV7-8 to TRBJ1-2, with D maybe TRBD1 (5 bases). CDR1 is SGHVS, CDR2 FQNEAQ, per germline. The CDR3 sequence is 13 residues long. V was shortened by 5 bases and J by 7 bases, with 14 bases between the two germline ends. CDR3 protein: CASSTRQIVGYTF. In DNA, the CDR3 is TGTGCCAGCAGCACCCGACAGATAGTTGGCTACACCTTC.

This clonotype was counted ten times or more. CDR3 region: CAARQGLNTGELFF. The CDR3 DNA is TGTGCCGCCCGACAGGGACTAAACACCGGGGAGCTGTTTTTT. The chain uses TRBV6-1 and TRBJ2-2; the D call may be TRBD1 or TRBD2 (7 bases each). The V end lost 11 bases, the J end lost 2 bases, and 15 bases lay between the germline ends. The CDR3 loop spans 14 amino acids. In germline, CDR1 is MNHNS, CDR2 SASEGT.

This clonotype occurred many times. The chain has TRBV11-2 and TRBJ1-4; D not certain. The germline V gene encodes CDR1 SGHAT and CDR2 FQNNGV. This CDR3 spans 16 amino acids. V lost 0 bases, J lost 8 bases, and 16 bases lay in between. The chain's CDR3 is CASSLDQARRIEKLFF. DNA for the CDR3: TGTGCCAGCAGCTTAGATCAGGCCAGGAGGATCGAAAAACTGTTTTTT.

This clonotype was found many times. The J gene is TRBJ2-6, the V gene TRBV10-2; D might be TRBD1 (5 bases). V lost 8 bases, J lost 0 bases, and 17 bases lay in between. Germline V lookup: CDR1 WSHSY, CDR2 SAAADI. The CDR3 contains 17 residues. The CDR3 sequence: CASVGRTSASGANVLTF. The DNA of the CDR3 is TGCGCCAGCGTTGGAAGGACATCCGCCTCTGGGGCCAACGTCCTGACTTTC.

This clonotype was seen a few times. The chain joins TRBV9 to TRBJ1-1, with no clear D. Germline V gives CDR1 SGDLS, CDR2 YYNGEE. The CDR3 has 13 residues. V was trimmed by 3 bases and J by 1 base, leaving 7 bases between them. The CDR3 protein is CASSDNTNTEAFF. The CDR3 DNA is TGTGCCAGCAGCGACAACACGAACACTGAAGCTTTCTTT.

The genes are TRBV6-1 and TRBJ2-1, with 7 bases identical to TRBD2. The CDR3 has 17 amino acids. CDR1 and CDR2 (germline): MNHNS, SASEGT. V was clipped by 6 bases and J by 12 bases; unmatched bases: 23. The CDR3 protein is CASRPFGISPPKRGQFF. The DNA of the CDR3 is TGTGCCAGCAGACCTTTCGGGATCTCTCCCCCCAAGCGGGGGCAGTTCTTC.

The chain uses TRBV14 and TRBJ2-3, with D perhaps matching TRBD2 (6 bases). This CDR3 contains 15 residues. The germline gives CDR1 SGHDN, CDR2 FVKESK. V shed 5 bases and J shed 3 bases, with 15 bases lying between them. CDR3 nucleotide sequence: TGTGCCAGCAGCAAGCAGAGCCTAGCGACAGATACGCAGTATTTT. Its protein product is CASSKQSLATDTQYF.

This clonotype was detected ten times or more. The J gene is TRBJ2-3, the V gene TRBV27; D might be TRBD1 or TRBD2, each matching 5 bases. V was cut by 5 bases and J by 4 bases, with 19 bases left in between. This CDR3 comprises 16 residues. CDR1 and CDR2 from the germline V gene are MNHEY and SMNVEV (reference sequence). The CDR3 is CASSTWDPMSPDTQYF. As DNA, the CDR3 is TGTGCCAGCAGTACCTGGGACCCGATGAGCCCAGATACGCAGTATTTT.

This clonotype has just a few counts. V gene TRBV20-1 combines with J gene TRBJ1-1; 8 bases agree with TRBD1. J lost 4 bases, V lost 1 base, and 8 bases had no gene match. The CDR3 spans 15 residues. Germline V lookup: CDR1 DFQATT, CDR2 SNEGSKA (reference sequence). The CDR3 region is CSARVRTGGSTEAFF. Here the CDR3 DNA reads TGCAGTGCTAGAGTCAGAACAGGGGGGAGCACTGAAGCTTTCTTT.

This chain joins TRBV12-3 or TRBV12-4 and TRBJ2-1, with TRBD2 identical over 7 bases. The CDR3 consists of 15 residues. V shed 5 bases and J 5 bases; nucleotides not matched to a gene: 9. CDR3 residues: CASSPWEGGHNEQFF. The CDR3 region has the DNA TGTGCCAGCAGTCCTTGGGAGGGAGGGCACAATGAGCAGTTCTTC.

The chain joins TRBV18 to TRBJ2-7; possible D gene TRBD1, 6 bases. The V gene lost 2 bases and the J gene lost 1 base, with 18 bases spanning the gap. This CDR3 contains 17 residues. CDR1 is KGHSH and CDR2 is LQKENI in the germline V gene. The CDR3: CASSPAIGGRTSYEQYF. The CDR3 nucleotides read TGTGCCAGCTCACCAGCTATTGGGGGCCGAACTTCCTACGAGCAGTACTTC. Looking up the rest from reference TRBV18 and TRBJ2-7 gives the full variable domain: NAGVMQNPRHLVRRRGQEARLRCSPMKGHSHVYWYRQLPEEGLKFMVYLQKENIIDESGMPKERFSAEFPKEGPSILRIQQVVRGDSAAYFCASSPAIGGRTSYEQYFGPGTRLTVT.

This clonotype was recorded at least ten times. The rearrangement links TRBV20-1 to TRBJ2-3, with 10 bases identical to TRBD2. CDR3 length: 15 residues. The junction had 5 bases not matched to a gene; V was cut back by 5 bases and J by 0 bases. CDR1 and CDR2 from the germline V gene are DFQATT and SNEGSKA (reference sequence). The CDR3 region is CSALAGGSSTDTQYF. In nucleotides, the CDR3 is TGCAGTGCTTTAGCGGGGGGCTCTAGCACAGATACGCAGTATTTT.

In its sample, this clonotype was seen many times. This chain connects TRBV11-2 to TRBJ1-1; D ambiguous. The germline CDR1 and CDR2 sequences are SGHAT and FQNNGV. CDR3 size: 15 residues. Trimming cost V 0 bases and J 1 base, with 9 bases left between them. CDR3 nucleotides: TGTGCCAGCAGCTTAGACGTGGGAGCGAACACTGAAGCTTTCTTT. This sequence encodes CASSLDVGANTEAFF.

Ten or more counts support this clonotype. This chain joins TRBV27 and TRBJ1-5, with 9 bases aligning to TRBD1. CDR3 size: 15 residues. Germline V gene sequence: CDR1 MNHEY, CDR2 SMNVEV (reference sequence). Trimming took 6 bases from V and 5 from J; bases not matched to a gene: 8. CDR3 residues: CASRSGQGFDQPQHF. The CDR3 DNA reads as TGTGCCAGCAGATCGGGACAGGGTTTCGATCAGCCCCAGCATTTT.

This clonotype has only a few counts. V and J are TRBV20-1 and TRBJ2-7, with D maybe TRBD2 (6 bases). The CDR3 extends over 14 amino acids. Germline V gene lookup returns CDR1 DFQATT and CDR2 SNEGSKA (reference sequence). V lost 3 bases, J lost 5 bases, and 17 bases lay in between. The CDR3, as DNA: TGCAGTGCTAGCGTAGCGCCAACGGGGGACGAGCAGTACTTC. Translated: CSASVAPTGDEQYF.